The entry below gives a single T cell receptor beta chain sequence along with its context. Antigen: not known. V dropped 6 bases and J dropped 7; count of bases not matched to a gene: 10. The CDR3 spans 14 residues. Germline V lookup: CDR1 LGHNA, CDR2 YSLEER. The sample originates from a study of Ad26.COV2.S vaccination and SARS-CoV-2 variants. Clones were read by immunoSEQ multiplex PCR, and TCRdb kept only the in-frame ones, dropping some. The sample carries around 450,000 clones, around nine tenths recorded once. Treatment specified: some 19 received Ad26.COV2.S at low or high dose, single or two shots; 5 received placebo; per-sample allocation not given. Sample collection was performed on day 63 after the first vaccine or placebo injection. Wuhan-strain spike was delivered by a replication-incompetent Ad26 vector. Whole-study results and caveats: Those who received vaccine or placebo ended up with similar non-spike TCR breadth. In vaccinated individuals, spike-specific CD8+ and CD4+ T cell responses reportedly displayed substantial breadth.

J is TRBJ1-2 and V is TRBV4-3; TRBD1 matches 8 bases. The TCR was taken from a person between 18 and 59 years old who received the Ad26.COV2.S COVID-19 vaccine or a placebo. The specimen was peripheral blood, collected in a trial of Ad26.COV2.S vaccine versus placebo. The CDR3 here is CASSAQGDLSGYTF. The CDR3 region has the DNA TGCGCCAGCAGTGCACAGGGGGATTTGTCTGGCTACACCTTC.